What follows is one TCR beta chain and its context. Its antigen is unknown. Within one base of it there is no much larger clone, and no base qualities were kept. TCRbeta CDR3 regions were amplified from genomic DNA by means of the immunoSEQ Assay, a bias-controlled multiplex PCR. From the authors' description of their analysis: The number of nucleated cells in each sample was estimated by amplification of reference gene primers within the assay. To quantify the absolute abundance of each unique TCRbeta CDR3 rearrangement, sequence reads were collapsed and filtered. For each sample, productive Simpson clonality was calculated as the square root of Simpson's diversity index across productive rearrangements. This immuneACCESS table, as held by TCRdb, lists in-frame sequences with V and J called but not all clones. Of the missing ones, under half trace to an unresolved V gene in checked studies; the others have no known cause. V and J calls and clone size are given by that table; D and trimming were obtained from the DNA. The sample has 100,000 or so clones on record, approximately 90% of them singletons. The ten top clones hold roughly 0.51% of the sample.

The source of the sample is a study of blood T cell repertoires in COVID-19 (dated by TCRdb to 2020 to 2021). About the study as a whole: The collaborator samples originated in the United States, Italy and Spain and spanned the acute and convalescent phases of COVID-19. The prospective study material was composed of cDNA or gDNA derived from T cells, B-cell-depleted T cells, or PBMCs. Subjects who had been exposed to COVID-19, were actively infected with it, or had recovered from it provided the deeply sampled blood TCRbeta repertoires that made up the dataset. The repertoires were released in a freely available public database intended as a resource for research on the immune response to SARS-CoV-2. The samples were drawn from two sources: the first 160 participants of the ongoing ImmuneRACE study, and about 1,300 subjects contributed by 6 global collaborators. A de-identified subject ID, COVID-19 status, age in years and sex were almost always included in the sample metadata. HLA class I and class II types, where available, came from metadata supplied by the sample provider rather than from assay-based typing.

Whole blood was collected in K2EDTA tubes by collaborating institutions according to the institutions' own protocols. For TCRbeta analysis, collaborator samples were shipped as frozen whole blood, as isolated PBMCs, or as DNA extracted from either sample type. The full study reports these points: The amount of clinical and demographic metadata varied by source and participant and was provided uncurated.

CDR1 and CDR2 are drawn from the germline V gene (reference sequence): MNHNY, SVGAGI. Measured from the cysteine to the phenylalanine, the CDR3 is 12 residues long. Left in the record is the CDR3 DNA by itself, 36 bases read in frame from the first base. Between the V and J ends, shortened by 4 bases and 1 base respectively, the junction contains 4 bases. This clonotype was sampled from a man aged 60-69 years with acute or convalescent COVID-19. The chain is assembled from TRBV6-6 and TRBJ1-1, with no confidently assigned D gene. Sequences were obtained from peripheral blood. The DNA reads as follows: TGTGCCAGCAGTTGGGCGAACACTGAAGCTTTCTTT. Its product reads: CASSWANTEAFF.